Listed below are T cell receptor beta chains from one sample, sequenced in a study of blood T cell repertoires in COVID-19. Clones were sequenced by immunoSEQ multiplex PCR, and TCRdb holds only the in-frame ones, with some missing. The sample has about 410,000 clones, about 91% seen once. The specimen sequenced was peripheral blood. The receptors stem from a woman aged 40 to 50 with COVID-19, enrolled during active disease. Each CDR3 is given with its conserved first and last residue. A D gene is named only where the DNA matches it firmly. Clone size is stated in some rows and not others, as once, few, many or a class when expanded.

TRBJ2-3 | NA | once | TRBV6-5 | TGTGCCAGCAGGGACTACAACACAGATACGCAGTATTTT | CASRDYNTDTQYF
TRBJ2-5 | NA | NA | TRBV5-8 | TGTGCCAGCAGCTTGGGCCCCGCGGGGCTCGAGACCCAGTACTTC | CASSLGPAGLETQYF
TRBJ1-2 | NA | NA | TRBV11-1 | TGTGCCAGCAGCGAGGACGGTAGAGGGTTCTATGGCTACACCTTC | CASSEDGRGFYGYTF
TRBJ1-5 | NA | few | TRBV12-5 | TGTGCTAGTGGTTTGGTACTGCAGGGTTTGGGCAATCAGCCCCAGCATTTT | CASGLVLQGLGNQPQHF
TRBJ1-6 | NA | NA | TRBV4-3 | TGCGCCAGCAGCCAAGATACGGGGGTTTCACCCCTCCACTTT | CASSQDTGVSPLHF
TRBJ2-3 | TRBD2 | NA | TRBV6-2/TRBV6-3 | TGTGCCAGCAGTTTTCGACTAGCGGGAAGCACAGATACGCAGTATTTT | CASSFRLAGSTDTQYF
TRBJ1-2 | NA | NA | TRBV24-1 | TGTGCCACCAGAGTGACTTCATCTGACTATGGCTACACCTTC | CATRVTSSDYGYTF
TRBJ2-1 | NA | NA | TRBV2 | TGTGCCAGCAGTGAAGCAAGAGGGGGTGAGCAGTTCTTC | CASSEARGGEQFF
TRBJ1-5 | TRBD1 | NA | TRBV27 | TGTGCCAGCAGTTCGGAGGGACAGCAGAATCAGCCCCAGCATTTT | CASSSEGQQNQPQHF
TRBJ1-5 | NA | NA | TRBV6-2/TRBV6-3 | TGTGCCAGCAGTTTTTCCTCGCAGCCCCAGCATTTT | CASSFSSQPQHF
TRBJ1-1 | TRBD1 | once | TRBV7-8 | TGTGCCAGCAGCTTAGCCAGGGGGGATGAAGCTTTCTTT | CASSLARGDEAFF
TRBJ1-5 | TRBD1 | NA | TRBV6-2/TRBV6-3 | TGTGCCAGCAGCCTAATTCCGGGACAGGGGCGCGGAGGCAATCAGCCCCAGCATTTT | CASSLIPGQGRGGNQPQHF
TRBJ2-1 | TRBD1 | NA | TRBV6-2/TRBV6-3 | TGTGCCAGCAGTTGGGACAGGGCCTATGGGGGGTACAATGAGCAGTTCTTC | CASSWDRAYGGYNEQFF
TRBJ2-7 | NA | once | TRBV6-4 | TGTGCCAGCAGAAGGGACTGGAACGAGCAGTACTTC | CASRRDWNEQYF
TRBJ1-5 | NA | NA | TRBV6-5 | TGTGCCAGCAATTTCGGACACGGTAGCAATCAGCCCCAGCATTTT | CASNFGHGSNQPQHF
TRBJ1-2 | NA | NA | TRBV15 | TGTGCCACCAGCAGAGATGCGGCGGCCGAGGGTCAGATCTATGGCTACACCTTC | CATSRDAAAEGQIYGYTF
TRBJ1-2 | TRBD1 | NA | TRBV4-1 | TGCGCCAGCAGCCAAGAACAGGGGGAATATGGCTACACCTTC | CASSQEQGEYGYTF
TRBJ1-1 | NA | NA | TRBV9 | TGTGCCAGCAGCGTAGTTGAGGGCGACACTGAAGCTTTCTTT | CASSVVEGDTEAFF
TRBJ2-1 | TRBD1 | NA | TRBV5-4 | TGTGCCAGCAGCTTCGCCGGGACAGGGCCCAATGAGCAGTTCTTC | CASSFAGTGPNEQFF
TRBJ2-7 | TRBD2 | NA | TRBV5-4 | TGTGCCAGCAGCCCCTCGACTAGCGGGAGAATCTGGGGTCGCTACGAGCAGTACTTC | CASSPSTSGRIWGRYEQYF
TRBJ2-2 | NA | NA | TRBV10-3 | TGTGCCATCAGTGAGATACGTTCAGGGATCACCGGGGAGCTGTTTTTT | CAISEIRSGITGELFF
TRBJ1-2 | NA | NA | TRBV25-1 | TGTGCCAGCAGTGAATTCGGGTCTACTAACTATGGCTACACCTTC | CASSEFGSTNYGYTF
TRBJ2-5 | NA | NA | TRBV5-1 | TGCGCCAGCAGCACAGCGGCCCAAGAGACCCAGTACTTC | CASSTAAQETQYF
TRBJ1-2 | NA | few | TRBV19 | TGTGCCAGTAGGAACGTCCCGGAGGGCCCTGGCTACACCTTC | CASRNVPEGPGYTF
TRBJ2-3 | NA | NA | TRBV7-2 | TGTGCCAGCAGACTCGCTAGCACAGATACGCAGTATTTT | CASRLASTDTQYF
TRBJ1-5 | TRBD1 | NA | TRBV7-2 | TGTGCCAGCAGCTTGGGGGACAGCCTTTTCAATCAGCCCCAGCATTTT | CASSLGDSLFNQPQHF
TRBJ1-1 | TRBD1 | NA | TRBV5-6 | TGTGCCAGCAGCTTCCCCAGGGGGACTGGAGCTTTCTTT | CASSFPRGTGAFF
TRBJ1-1 | NA | NA | TRBV18 | TGTGCCAGCTCACAGCAGGGTGAAGCTTTCTTT | CASSQQGEAFF
TRBJ1-5 | NA | NA | TRBV27 | TGTGCCAGCAGCCGCGCGGGGAGCAATCAGCCCCAGCATTTT | CASSRAGSNQPQHF
TRBJ1-1 | NA | NA | TRBV6-5 | TGTGCCAGCACCCTCCGGGGGGGGAACACTGAAGCTTTCTTT | CASTLRGGNTEAFF
TRBJ2-2 | NA | NA | TRBV19 | TGTGCCAGTAGTTATCAGGGCGCCGGGGAGCTGTTTTTT | CASSYQGAGELFF
TRBJ2-7 | TRBD1 | NA | TRBV7-2 | TGTGCCAGCAGCCAACAGGGGGAGCAGTACTTC | CASSQQGEQYF
TRBJ1-5 | NA | few | TRBV3-1/TRBV3-2 | TGTGCCAGCAGCCAACACAGGGATTATCAGCCCCAGCATTTT | CASSQHRDYQPQHF
TRBJ1-2 | TRBD1 | NA | TRBV5-5 | TGTGCCAGCAGCTTGGCGGGACAGGGTAGCTATGGCTACACCTTC | CASSLAGQGSYGYTF
TRBJ2-1 | TRBD1 | NA | TRBV10-3 | TGTGCCATCAGTGTCCGGGACAGCTCCTACAATGAGCAGTTCTTC | CAISVRDSSYNEQFF
TRBJ1-5 | NA | NA | TRBV5-1 | TGCGCCAGCAGCTTGGTAGGAGGCAATCAGCCCCAGCATTTT | CASSLVGGNQPQHF
TRBJ2-7 | NA | NA | TRBV4-3 | TGCGCCAGCAGCCAAAGCAGGGTGGACTACGAGCAGTACTTC | CASSQSRVDYEQYF
TRBJ1-5 | NA | NA | TRBV6-5 | TGTGCCAGCAGCCCCGTTGTGGCAACCCAGCCCCAGCATTTT | CASSPVVATQPQHF
TRBJ1-6 | TRBD1 | NA | TRBV28 | TGTGCCAGCGGTGCTGGGACAGAGGTCTCACCCCTCCACTTT | CASGAGTEVSPLHF
TRBJ1-1 | TRBD1 | NA | TRBV7-8 | TGTGCCAGCCTGAAACACCAGGGGGACGGCACTGAAGCTTTCTTT | CASLKHQGDGTEAFF
TRBJ1-3 | NA | NA | TRBV18 | TGTGCCAGCTCACCACCACAGGGTGCTGGAAACACCATATATTTT | CASSPPQGAGNTIYF
TRBJ2-1 | NA | NA | TRBV5-1 | TGCGCCAGCAGCCCAAATACAGGGCTTGACGAGCAGTTCTTC | CASSPNTGLDEQFF
TRBJ2-7 | TRBD2 | NA | TRBV5-4 | TGTGCCAGCAGCTTGGGACCGGGGGGGGAGCAGTACTTC | CASSLGPGGEQYF
TRBJ2-1 | TRBD2 | NA | TRBV29-1 | TGCAGCGTTGAAGATTCTGTTAGCGGGAGTTCGTTCAATGAGCAGTTCTTC | CSVEDSVSGSSFNEQFF
TRBJ2-7 | NA | few | TRBV7-8 | TGTGCCAGCAGCTGGGCCCCGGGACAAGGCGAGCAGTACTTC | CASSWAPGQGEQYF
TRBJ1-6 | TRBD1 | NA | TRBV5-6 | TGTGCCAGCAGCTTGGGGGGACAGGGGGTTAATTCACCCCTCCACTTT | CASSLGGQGVNSPLHF
TRBJ1-5 | TRBD1 | NA | TRBV6-1 | TGTGCCAGCTCCGGGGACAGGGCTTTCAATCAGCCCCAGCATTTT | CASSGDRAFNQPQHF
TRBJ1-5 | NA | NA | TRBV19 | TGTGCCAGTAGATCCGGGGCGGGGAGAGTAAGCAATCAGCCCCAGCATTTT | CASRSGAGRVSNQPQHF
TRBJ1-2 | NA | NA | TRBV5-1 | TGCGCCAGCAGCGTACTAGGCGATGGCTACACCTTC | CASSVLGDGYTF
TRBJ1-3 | TRBD1 | NA | TRBV7-2 | TGTGCCAGCAGCTGGGCCCGGACAGGGTGGGTCGGAGACACCATATATTTT | CASSWARTGWVGDTIYF